These T cell receptor beta chains were read from a single sample in a study of blood T cell repertoires in COVID-19. The method was immunoSEQ multiplex PCR; TCRdb's version includes in-frame clones alone and lacks a portion of them. The data hold fewer than 150,000 clones, with about 90% observed a single time. The sample was peripheral blood. The receptors were sampled from a woman aged 55-69 years with COVID-19, enrolled during active disease. Each CDR3 is given without its conserved first and last residue. The order of the fields is clone size, V gene, J gene, CDR3 protein. Only some rows state a clone size, as once, few, many or a class for expanded clones.

NA	TRBV5-1	TRBJ2-3	ASSLLPGLAGQNPDTQY
NA	TRBV27	TRBJ1-1	ASSLGGLTEAF
NA	TRBV29-1	TRBJ1-2	SVGQGAFNYGYT
NA	TRBV5-4	TRBJ2-1	ASSPPGLDSYNEQF
NA	TRBV10-2	TRBJ1-5	ASSDRDNQPQH
NA	TRBV3-1/TRBV3-2	TRBJ1-2	ASSQAGRGNGYT
once	TRBV6-2/TRBV6-3	TRBJ1-3	ASSWDWTGNTIY
NA	TRBV9	TRBJ2-1	ASSPRNSGQGNEQF
NA	TRBV7-6	TRBJ2-5	ASSLNPRASVQTQY
NA	TRBV5-6	TRBJ1-6	ASSLLGQPNSPLH
NA	TRBV9	TRBJ1-4	ASSVGTVVSRGKLF
NA	TRBV3-1/TRBV3-2	TRBJ2-7	ASSQTRQITFYEQY
NA	TRBV9	TRBJ2-1	ASKTHGGIDGEQF
NA	TRBV4-1	TRBJ2-7	ASSQGTGVLYEQY